Presented here are 19 T cell receptor beta chains from one specimen sequenced in a study of T cells after yellow fever vaccination. TCRdb fed the 5' RACE reads into MiXCR, producing one record per CDR3 protein. In the table there are 340,000 or so distinct CDR3 sequences, under 15% of which are singletons. The sequencing used CD4+ T cells sorted from PBMCs, collected 15 days after the yellow fever booster vaccination. These receptors came from a man between 18 and 29 years old who received the YFV17D yellow fever vaccine.

The chain combines TRBV3-1 with TRBJ2-1, with D tentatively TRBD1 (6 bases). Per germline, CDR1 LGHDT and CDR2 YNNKEL (reference sequence). V gave up 0 bases and J gave up 9 bases, with 15 bases separating them. This CDR3 is 15 amino acids long. In DNA form, the CDR3 reads TGTGCCAGCAGCCAAGAAACAGGGTACACGGGTGAGCAGTTCTTC. Translation gives CASSQETGYTGEQFF.

The chain couples TRBV9 to TRBJ2-7; 7 nucleotides agree with TRBD2. Germline V gene sequence: CDR1 SGDLS, CDR2 YYNGEE. The CDR3 runs to 17 residues. Germline trimming cut 0 bases from V and 0 bases from J; bases unmatched to any gene: 9. The CDR3 bases are TGTGCCAGCAGCGTAGCGGGTGGAGCGGGGTTCTCCTACGAGCAGTACTTC. This codes for CASSVAGGAGFSYEQYF.

This clonotype occurred once. A read error may be the cause here, since a much bigger clone is one base away. The chain links TRBV5-4 to TRBJ2-1, with D unclear. The CDR3 totals 11 residues. V shed 4 bases and J shed 6 bases, with 5 bases lying between them. Germline V gene lookup returns CDR1 SGHNT and CDR2 YYREEE (reference sequence). CDR3 coding DNA: TGTGCCAGCAGCAAATCCAATGAGCAGTTCTTC. Translation gives CASSKSNEQFF.

The chain couples TRBV4-3 to TRBJ1-5; D remains ambiguous. Trimming left V 0 bases short and J 4 bases short, with 7 bases between. The germline V gene encodes CDR1 LGHNA and CDR2 YSLEER. The CDR3 covers 14 residues. CDR3 loop: CASSQERSNQPQHF. As DNA, the CDR3 is TGCGCCAGCAGCCAAGAACGGTCAAATCAGCCCCAGCATTTT.

Many counts were recorded for this clonotype. In DNA form, the CDR3 reads TGTGCCAGCAGTGATGCGGCAGGCTATGGCTACACCTTC. The encoded protein is CASSDAAGYGYTF. The chain couples TRBV2 to TRBJ1-2, with D hard to call. V was pared by 3 bases and J by 4 bases, with 9 bases between. The CDR3 spans 13 residues. CDR1 SNHLY and CDR2 FYNNEI come from the germline V gene. The full variable domain, its missing parts supplied by reference TRBV2 and TRBJ1-2, is EPEVTQTPSHQVTQMGQEVILRCVPISNHLYFYWYRQILGQKVEFLVSFYNNEISEKSEIFDDQFSVERPDGSNFTLKIRSTKLEDSAMYFCASSDAAGYGYTFGSGTRLTVV.

This clonotype has a handful of counts. The genes are TRBV2 and TRBJ2-7; D possibly corresponds to TRBD1 (6 bases). The CDR3 runs 14 residues. With 2 bases removed from V and 1 base from J, the gap between germline ends came to 9 bases. CDR1 and CDR2 from the germline V gene are SNHLY and FYNNEI. The CDR3 loop is CASSEQGMSYEQYF. DNA of the CDR3: TGTGCCAGCAGTGAACAGGGGATGTCCTACGAGCAGTACTTC.

This clonotype was observed a few times. The CDR3 spells CASSYNLVGSSYNSPLHF. The CDR3 DNA is TGTGCCAGCAGTTACAATCTCGTAGGAAGCTCCTATAATTCACCCCTCCACTTT. This rearrangement joins TRBV6-5 to TRBJ1-6; no reliable D call. This CDR3 comprises 18 residues. Germline V gene data show CDR1 as MNHEY and CDR2 as SVGAGI. With 2 bases removed from V and 0 bases from J, the gap between germline ends came to 14 bases.

J is TRBJ2-3 and V is TRBV7-2; D is unclear. The CDR3 has 16 amino acids. Trimming took off 5 bases at V and 0 bases at J, with 15 bases between the two ends. The V gene's germline CDR1 is SGHTA and CDR2 FQGNSA. DNA for the CDR3: TGTGCCAGCAGCCGAGGTGACCCCCGGAGCACAGATACGCAGTATTTT. This encodes CASSRGDPRSTDTQYF.

The V and J genes are TRBV18 and TRBJ2-5; 8 positions agree with TRBD2. This CDR3 spans 15 amino acids. CDR1 and CDR2 (germline): KGHSH, LQKENI. Trimming removed 0 bases from V and 1 base from J; junction bases left unmatched: 1. DNA for the CDR3: TGTGCCAGCTCACCACCGGGACTAGTCCAAGAGACCCAGTACTTC. Amino acids: CASSPPGLVQETQYF.

The chain carries TRBV9 and TRBJ2-1; no clear D gene. The CDR3 covers 17 residues. From germline, CDR1 is SGDLS and CDR2 YYNGEE. V was shortened by 2 bases and J by 2 bases, with 17 bases between the two germline ends. This CDR3 is CASSVFSSPLTYNEQFF. The CDR3 region has the DNA TGTGCCAGCAGCGTCTTTTCTAGTCCCCTCACCTACAATGAGCAGTTCTTC.

This clonotype has only a few counts. The rearrangement links TRBV27 to TRBJ2-1; D not resolved. Germline CDR1 reads MNHEY; CDR2 reads SMNVEV (reference sequence). Trimming cost V 3 bases and J 6 bases, with 18 bases left between them. The CDR3 is 16 amino acids. CDR3 sequence: CASSFSFISRFNEQFF. The CDR3 DNA follows: TGTGCCAGCAGTTTCTCCTTTATCTCGCGGTTCAATGAGCAGTTCTTC.

This clonotype has more than one count but fewer than ten. V and J are TRBV6-2 or TRBV6-3 and TRBJ2-5; weak D call: TRBD2 (6 bases). The ends were cut back, 6 bases at V and 1 base at J, with 12 bases in the middle. The CDR3 covers 14 residues. Per the germline V gene, CDR1 is MNHEY and CDR2 is SVGEGT. The CDR3 DNA is TGTGCCAGCAGCTTCGGGACTCCCCAAGAGACCCAGTACTTC. It encodes CASSFGTPQETQYF.

This clonotype has more than one count but fewer than ten. The gene calls are TRBV15 and TRBJ1-3; no clear D. V was pared by 0 bases and J by 0 bases, with 3 bases between. The V gene's germline CDR1 is LNHNV and CDR2 YYDKDF (reference sequence). The CDR3 has 14 residues. The CDR3 DNA follows: TGTGCCACCAGCAGAGAAGCCTCTGGAAACACCATATATTTT. Amino acid sequence: CATSREASGNTIYF.

This clonotype was found many times. This sequence joins TRBV12-3 or TRBV12-4 and TRBJ1-1, with unresolved D. CDR3 length equals 12 residues. V was cut by 6 bases and J by 0 bases, with 5 bases left in between. The DNA of the CDR3 is TGTGCCAGCAGGGCCATGAACACTGAAGCTTTCTTT. Its protein product is CASRAMNTEAFF.

This clonotype was counted many times. The gene calls are TRBV9 and TRBJ2-6; no firm D call. CDR1 and CDR2 from the germline V gene are SGDLS and YYNGEE. Trimming stripped 4 bases from V and 2 bases from J, with 7 bases between. The CDR3 runs 14 residues. The CDR3 nucleotides are TGTGCCAGCAGCTTAGATGCTGGGGCCAACGTCCTGACTTTC. Its translation: CASSLDAGANVLTF.

CDR3 in amino acids: CASSRTVGGAQPQHF. The CDR3 DNA is TGTGCCAGCAGCCGCACCGTCGGAGGGGCACAGCCCCAGCATTTT. The chain uses TRBV12-3 or TRBV12-4 and TRBJ1-5; weak D call: TRBD1 (5 bases). The CDR3 sequence is 15 residues long. V was trimmed by 6 bases and J by 7 bases, leaving 19 bases between them.

This clonotype was found a few times. The gene calls are TRBV6-5 and TRBJ1-2; D gene uncertain. Trimming removed 2 bases at V and 3 bases at J, with 7 bases between. CDR1 MNHEY and CDR2 SVGAGI come from the germline V gene. The CDR3 is 13 residues long. The CDR3 DNA is TGTGCCAGCAGTTACGGGTATGACTATGGCTACACCTTC. Protein sequence: CASSYGYDYGYTF.

This clonotype was seen just once. The rearrangement joins TRBV6-5 to TRBJ1-3; maybe TRBD1 (5 bases). This CDR3 comprises 15 residues. With 4 bases removed from V and 2 bases from J, the gap between germline ends came to 12 bases. In germline, CDR1 is MNHEY, CDR2 SVGAGI. CDR3 nucleotide sequence: TGTGCCAGCAGTTTCGGGGGGGTGGCTGGAAACACCATATATTTT. Translating gives CASSFGGVAGNTIYF.

In this sample, this clonotype turned up many times. The chain joins TRBV7-8 to TRBJ2-1; possible D gene TRBD1, 5 bases. This CDR3 contains 16 residues. V was cut by 2 bases and J by 6 bases, with 17 bases left in between. CDR1 SGHVS and CDR2 FQNEAQ come from the germline V gene. CDR3 loop: CASSLSAVGLSNEQFF. The CDR3, as DNA: TGTGCCAGCAGCTTATCGGCCGTGGGGCTTTCCAATGAGCAGTTCTTC.